This TCR beta chain was found in a study of T cell responses to AZD1222 COVID-19 vaccine. Findings of the study overall: Spike was spanned by vaccine-associated CD4 TCRs, with dominance at 160-218 and 743-854. White British ancestry dominated among donors, who included more females, and clonal diversity was possibly underestimated. Vaccination with two AZD1222 doses was followed by a rise in Spike-specific TCR breadth and depth.

This CDR3 has 14 amino acids. Germline V lookup: CDR1 SGHTA, CDR2 FQGNSA. Unmatched junction bases numbered 6, after V lost 2 bases and J lost 7 bases. Details on this clone: Its antigen is unknown.

Pooled samples include second doses given at about 4 or 12 weeks. Produced via immunoSEQ multiplex PCR; TCRdb's table is partial and in-frame only. The repertoire holds some 170,000 clones, with approximately 87% as singletons. This clonotype was sampled from an adult who received the AZD1222 COVID-19 vaccine. The specimen comprised peripheral blood, sampled 28 days after the second AZD1222 dose. The chain links TRBV7-2 to TRBJ2-5, with 8 nucleotides matching TRBD2. CDR3 in amino acids: CASSLSGGSGTQYF. In DNA, the CDR3 is TGTGCCAGCAGCTTATCGGGGGGGTCGGGGACCCAGTACTTC.